This T cell receptor beta chain is drawn from a study of CD8 T cells in Susac syndrome. In contrast to the negatively isolated CD8+ and CD4+ T cells, TEMRA cells were FACS-enriched. The authors reverse transcribed roughly 0.5 to 1 ug RNA with random hexamers. TCRdb called the immunoSEQ multiplex PCR reads again in MiXCR, with one record for every CDR3 protein. This table has more than 95,000 distinct CDR3 sequences, around 94% appearing once. The trim removed 5 bases at V and 3 bases at J, leaving 3 bases unmatched. CDR3 length: 16 residues. The germline V gene has CDR1 LNHDA and CDR2 SQIVND (reference sequence).

Sequencing was carried out using CD4+ T cells from PBMCs. This sequence was found in a human donor in good health. The chain uses TRBV19 and TRBJ2-1, with 14 bases that match TRBD2. CDR3 sequence (DNA): TGTGCCAGTAGTGTAGGGACTAGCGGGAGCTACAATGAGCAGTTCTTC. This codes for CASSVGTSGSYNEQFF.